This record concerns one T cell receptor (beta chain) sequence. Its specificity is not known. The V gene lost 7 bases and the J gene lost 3 bases, with 10 bases spanning the gap. Germline CDR1 LNHDA, CDR2 SQIVND (reference sequence). The CDR3 loop spans 13 amino acids. This sample was taken from a study of cytomegalovirus exposure and HLA in healthy donors. Study background: Early released data had tens of millions of unique TCRs, all coming from HLA-typed donors.

All donors participated as healthy donors of bone marrow. General study findings and limits: In a later analysis, the majority of CMV-associated beta chains seemingly showed HLA restriction. In a later analysis, a missense DCLRE1C variant was linked to TCR beta V- and J-gene trimming.

Amplification used 60 Vbeta primers and 13 Jbeta primers. Generated by immunoSEQ multiplex PCR, the TCRdb table keeps only in-frame clones and is missing some. The profile shows 200,000 to 250,000 clones, about three quarters of them singletons. This chain connects TRBV19 to TRBJ1-5; D unresolved. This TCR derives from a man aged 18 to 35 in good health and CMV-seronegative. Sample: PBMCs. CDR3 sequence: CASNSQINQPQHF. The DNA of the CDR3 is TGTGCCAGTAATTCACAGATCAATCAGCCCCAGCATTTT.